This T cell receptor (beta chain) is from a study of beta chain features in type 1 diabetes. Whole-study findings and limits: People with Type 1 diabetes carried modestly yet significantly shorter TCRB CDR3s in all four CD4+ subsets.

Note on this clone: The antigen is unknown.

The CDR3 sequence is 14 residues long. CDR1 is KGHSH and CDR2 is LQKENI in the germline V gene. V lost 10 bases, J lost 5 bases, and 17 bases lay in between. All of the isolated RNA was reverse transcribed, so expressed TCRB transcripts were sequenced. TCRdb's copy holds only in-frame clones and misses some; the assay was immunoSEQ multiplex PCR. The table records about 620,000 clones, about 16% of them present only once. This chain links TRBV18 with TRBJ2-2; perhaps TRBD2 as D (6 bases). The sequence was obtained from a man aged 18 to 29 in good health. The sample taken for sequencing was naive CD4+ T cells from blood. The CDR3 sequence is CATLRERVTGELFF. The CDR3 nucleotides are TGTGCCACCCTCCGGGAGAGGGTGACCGGGGAGCTGTTTTTT. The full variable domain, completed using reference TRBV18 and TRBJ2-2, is NAGVMQNPRHLVRRRGQEARLRCSPMKGHSHVYWYRQLPEEGLKFMVYLQKENIIDESGMPKERFSAEFPKEGPSILRIQQVVRGDSAAYFCATLRERVTGELFFGEGSRLTVL.